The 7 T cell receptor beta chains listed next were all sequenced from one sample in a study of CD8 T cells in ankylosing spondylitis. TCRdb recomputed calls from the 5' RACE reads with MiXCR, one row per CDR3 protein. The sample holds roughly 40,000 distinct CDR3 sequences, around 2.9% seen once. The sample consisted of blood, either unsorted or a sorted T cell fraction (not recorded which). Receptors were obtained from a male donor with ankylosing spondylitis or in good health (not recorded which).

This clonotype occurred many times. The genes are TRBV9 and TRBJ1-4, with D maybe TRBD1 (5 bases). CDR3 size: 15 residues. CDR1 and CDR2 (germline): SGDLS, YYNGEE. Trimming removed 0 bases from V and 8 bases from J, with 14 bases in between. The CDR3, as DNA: TGTGCCAGCAGCGTAGCACCGGCAGGGCAAGAAAAACTGTTTTTT. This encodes CASSVAPAGQEKLFF.

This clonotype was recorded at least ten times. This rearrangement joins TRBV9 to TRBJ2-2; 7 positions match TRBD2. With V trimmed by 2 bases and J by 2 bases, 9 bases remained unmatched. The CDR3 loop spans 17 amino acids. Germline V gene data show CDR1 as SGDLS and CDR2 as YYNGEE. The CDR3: CASSVIPGTTNTGELFF. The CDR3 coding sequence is TGTGCCAGCAGCGTTATCCCAGGGACTACAAACACCGGGGAGCTGTTTTTT.

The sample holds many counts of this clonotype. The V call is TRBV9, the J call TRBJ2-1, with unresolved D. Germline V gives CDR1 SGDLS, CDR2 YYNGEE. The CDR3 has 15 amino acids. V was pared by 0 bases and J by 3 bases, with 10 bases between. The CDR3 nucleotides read TGTGCCAGCAGCGTAGCCCCTTCTAACTACAATGAGCAGTTCTTC. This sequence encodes CASSVAPSNYNEQFF.

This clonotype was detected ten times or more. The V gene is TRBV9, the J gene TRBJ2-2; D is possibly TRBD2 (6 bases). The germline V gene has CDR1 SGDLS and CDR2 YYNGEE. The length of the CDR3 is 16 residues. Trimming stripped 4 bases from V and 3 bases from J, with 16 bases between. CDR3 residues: CASSTFVGEDTGELFF. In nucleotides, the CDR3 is TGTGCCAGCAGCACCTTCGTGGGGGAGGACACCGGGGAGCTGTTTTTT.

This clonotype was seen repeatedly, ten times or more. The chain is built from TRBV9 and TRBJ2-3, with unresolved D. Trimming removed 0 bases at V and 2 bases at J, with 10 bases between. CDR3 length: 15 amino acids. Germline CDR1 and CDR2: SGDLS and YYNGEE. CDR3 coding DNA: TGTGCCAGCAGCGTAGCTGGCAGGCACACAGATACGCAGTATTTT. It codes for CASSVAGRHTDTQYF.

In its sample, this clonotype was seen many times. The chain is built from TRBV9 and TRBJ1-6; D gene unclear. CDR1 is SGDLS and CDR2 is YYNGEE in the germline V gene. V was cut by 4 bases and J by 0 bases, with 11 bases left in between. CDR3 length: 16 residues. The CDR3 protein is CASSTRQSSYNSPLHF. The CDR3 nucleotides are TGTGCCAGCAGCACCCGACAAAGCTCCTATAATTCACCCCTCCACTTT.

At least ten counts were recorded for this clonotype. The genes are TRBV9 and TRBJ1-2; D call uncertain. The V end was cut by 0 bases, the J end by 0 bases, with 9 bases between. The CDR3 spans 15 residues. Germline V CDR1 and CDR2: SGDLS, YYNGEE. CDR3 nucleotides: TGTGCCAGCAGCGTAGCTGACGGATCTAACTATGGCTACACCTTC. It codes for CASSVADGSNYGYTF.